This record concerns one TCR beta chain sequence. Antigen: not known. The data originate from a study of STAT3 mutations in large granular lymphocyte leukemia. The study, taken as a whole, reports: Sampling intervals varied between patients and samples. In T-cell large granular lymphocyte leukemia, about half of patients showed multiple immunodominant subclonotypes. All newly emerging clones after therapy were STAT3 wild type.

Produced via immunoSEQ multiplex PCR; TCRdb's table is partial and in-frame only. This table has about 15,000 clones, almost 85% appearing once. The sequencing input was peripheral blood mononuclear cells. This TCR came from a man aged 50-59 years with T-cell large granular lymphocyte leukemia. Some clones in this sample may be carry-over from other donors' samples.

CDR3 region: CAWSGDYNYGYTF. The DNA of the CDR3 is TGTGCCTGGAGTGGAGATTACAACTATGGCTACACCTTC. The chain links TRBV30 to TRBJ1-2; D unresolved. The CDR3 runs to 13 residues. V was pared by 1 base and J by 2 bases, with 8 bases between. Germline lookup yields CDR1 GTSNPN and CDR2 SVGIG (reference sequence).